This T cell receptor beta chain was recorded in a study of T cells in Graves' hyperthyroidism and ophthalmopathy. In making diagnoses, clinical symptoms, serum thyroxine and TRAb, thyroid ultrasound and orbital computed tomography were all used. Authors of the study amplified TCR beta CDR3 regions from RNA transcripts. When the TCR CDR3 underwent first-round RT-PCR, the HTBI primer set was used. TCRdb redid the calling of the multiplex PCR reads with MiXCR, one entry per CDR3 protein. The sample has roughly 570,000 distinct CDR3 sequences; 40% to 55% are singletons. Trimming pared 3 bases from V and 6 bases from J, leaving 15 bases between. The CDR3 runs 14 residues. From germline, CDR1 is WNHNN and CDR2 SYGVQD (reference sequence). Ten or more counts support this clonotype. Its antigen is not known. Whole-study results and caveats: The model anticipated ophthalmopathy a median about six months pre-onset. Ophthalmopathy and stable hyperthyroidism were told apart by a 13 V-J model.

V is TRBV10-1 and J is TRBJ2-7; D not resolved. Sample: peripheral blood or thyroid tissue (not recorded which). The TCR originated in an adult woman with Graves' disease, either hyperthyroidism or ophthalmopathy (not recorded which). The CDR3 coding sequence is TGCGCCAGCAGTGACGACCCCGGACGGAGCGAGCAGTACTTC. It specifies CASSDDPGRSEQYF.